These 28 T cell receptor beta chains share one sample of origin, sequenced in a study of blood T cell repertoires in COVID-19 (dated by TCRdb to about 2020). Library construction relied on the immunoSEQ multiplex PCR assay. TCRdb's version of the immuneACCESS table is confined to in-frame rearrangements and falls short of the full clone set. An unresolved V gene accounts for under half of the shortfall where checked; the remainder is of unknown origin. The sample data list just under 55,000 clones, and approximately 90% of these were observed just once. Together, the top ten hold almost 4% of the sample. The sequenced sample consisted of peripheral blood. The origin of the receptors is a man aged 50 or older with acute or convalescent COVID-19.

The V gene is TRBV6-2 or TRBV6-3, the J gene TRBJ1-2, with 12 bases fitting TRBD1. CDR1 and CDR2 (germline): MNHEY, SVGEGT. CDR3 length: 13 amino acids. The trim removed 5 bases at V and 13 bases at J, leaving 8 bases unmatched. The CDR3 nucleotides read TGTGCCAGCAGTAGACCGGGACAGGGGGCCATCACCTTC. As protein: CASSRPGQGAITF.

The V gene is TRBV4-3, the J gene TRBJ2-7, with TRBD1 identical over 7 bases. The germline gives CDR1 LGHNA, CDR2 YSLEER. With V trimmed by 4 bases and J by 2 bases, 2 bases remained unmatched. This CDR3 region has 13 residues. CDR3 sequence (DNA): TGCGCCAGCAGCCCAGGACAGGCCTACGAGCAGTACTTC. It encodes CASSPGQAYEQYF.

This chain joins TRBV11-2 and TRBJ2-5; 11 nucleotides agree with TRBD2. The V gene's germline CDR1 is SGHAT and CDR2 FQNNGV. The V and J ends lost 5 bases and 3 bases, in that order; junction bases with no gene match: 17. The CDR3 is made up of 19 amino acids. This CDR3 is CASSLRGQDLAGGKETQYF. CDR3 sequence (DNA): TGTGCCAGCAGCCTACGGGGACAGGACTTAGCGGGAGGGAAAGAGACCCAGTACTTC. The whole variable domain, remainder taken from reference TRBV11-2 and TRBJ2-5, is EAGVAQSPRYKIIEKRQSVAFWCNPISGHATLYWYQQILGQGPKLLIQFQNNGVVDDSQLPKDRFSAERLKGVDSTLKIQPAKLEDSAVYLCASSLRGQDLAGGKETQYFGPGTRLLVL.

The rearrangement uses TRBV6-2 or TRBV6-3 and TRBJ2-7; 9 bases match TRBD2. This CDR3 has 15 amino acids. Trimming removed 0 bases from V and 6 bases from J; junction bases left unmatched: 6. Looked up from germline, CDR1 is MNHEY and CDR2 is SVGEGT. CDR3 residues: CASSYSVSGRTEQYF. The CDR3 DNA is TGTGCCAGCAGTTACTCAGTTAGCGGGAGAACCGAGCAGTACTTC.

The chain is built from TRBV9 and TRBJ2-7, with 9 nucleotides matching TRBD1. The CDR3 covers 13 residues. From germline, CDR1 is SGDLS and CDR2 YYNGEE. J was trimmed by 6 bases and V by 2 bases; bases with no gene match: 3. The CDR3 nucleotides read TGTGCCAGCAGCGTGGCGGACAGGGGCGAGCAGTACTTC. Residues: CASSVADRGEQYF.

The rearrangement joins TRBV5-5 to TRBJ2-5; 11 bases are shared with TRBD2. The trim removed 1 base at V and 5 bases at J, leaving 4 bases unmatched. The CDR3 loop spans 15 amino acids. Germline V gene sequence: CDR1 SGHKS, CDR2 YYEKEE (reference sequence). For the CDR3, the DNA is TGTGCCAGCAGCTTGAGACTAGCGGGACAGGAGACCCAGTACTTC. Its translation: CASSLRLAGQETQYF.

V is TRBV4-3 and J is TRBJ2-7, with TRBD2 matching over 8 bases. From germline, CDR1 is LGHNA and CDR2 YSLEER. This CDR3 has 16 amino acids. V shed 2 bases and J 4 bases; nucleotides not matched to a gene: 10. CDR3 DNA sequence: TGCGCCAGCAGCCAAAGTGCGGGGGGCTATTTTTACGAGCAGTACTTC. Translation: CASSQSAGGYFYEQYF.

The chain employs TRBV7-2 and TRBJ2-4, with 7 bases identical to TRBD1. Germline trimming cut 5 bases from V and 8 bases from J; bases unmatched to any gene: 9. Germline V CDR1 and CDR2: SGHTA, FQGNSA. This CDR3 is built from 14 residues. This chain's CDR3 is CASSPHRGSDIQYF. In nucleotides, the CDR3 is TGTGCCAGCAGCCCTCACAGGGGATCTGACATTCAGTACTTC. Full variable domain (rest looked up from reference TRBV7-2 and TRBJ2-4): GAGVSQSPSNKVTEKGKDVELRCDPISGHTALYWYRQSLGQGLEFLIYFQGNSAPDKSGLPSDRFSAERTGGSVSTLTIQRTQQEDSAVYLCASSPHRGSDIQYFGAGTRLSVL.

CDR3 nucleotides: TGTGCCAGCAACCCAGGCCCGAAGAACACCGGGGAGCTGTTTTTT. It yields the protein CASNPGPKNTGELFF. The chain recombines TRBV9 with TRBJ2-2, with D unclear. The CDR3 consists of 15 residues. With 6 bases removed from V and 1 base from J, the gap between germline ends came to 13 bases. CDR1 is SGDLS, CDR2 YYNGEE, per germline. The full variable domain, in which reference TRBV9 and TRBJ2-2 provide the parts outside the CDR3, is DSGVTQTPKHLITATGQRVTLRCSPRSGDLSVYWYQQSLDQGLQFLIQYYNGEERAKGNILERFSAQQFPDLHSELNLSSLELGDSALYFCASNPGPKNTGELFFGEGSRLTVL.

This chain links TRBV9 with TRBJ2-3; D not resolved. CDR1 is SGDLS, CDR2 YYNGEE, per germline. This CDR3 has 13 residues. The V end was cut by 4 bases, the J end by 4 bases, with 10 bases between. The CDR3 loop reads CASSLGPADTQYF. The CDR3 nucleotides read TGTGCCAGCAGCTTAGGGCCCGCAGATACGCAGTATTTT.

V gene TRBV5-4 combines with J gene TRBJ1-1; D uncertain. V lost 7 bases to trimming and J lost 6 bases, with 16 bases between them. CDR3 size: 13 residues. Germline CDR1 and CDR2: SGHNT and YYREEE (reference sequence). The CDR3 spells CASSLAGNPEAFF. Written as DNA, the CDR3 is TGTGCCAGCTCATTGGCGGGCAACCCTGAAGCTTTCTTT.

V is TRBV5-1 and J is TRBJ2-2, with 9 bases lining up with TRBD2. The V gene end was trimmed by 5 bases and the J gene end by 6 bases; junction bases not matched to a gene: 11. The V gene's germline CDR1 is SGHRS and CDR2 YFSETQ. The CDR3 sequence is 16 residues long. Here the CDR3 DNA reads TGCGCCAGCAGAAGGACTAGCGTCGGCGGGGCCGGGGAGCTGTTTTTT. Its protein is CASRRTSVGGAGELFF.

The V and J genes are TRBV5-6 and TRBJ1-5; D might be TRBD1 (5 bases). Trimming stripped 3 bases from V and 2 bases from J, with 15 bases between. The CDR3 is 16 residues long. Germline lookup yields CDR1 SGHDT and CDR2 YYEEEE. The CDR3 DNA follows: TGTGCCAGCAGCTCGTGGGGCCTTGGGGGCAATCAGCCCCAGCATTTT. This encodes CASSSWGLGGNQPQHF.

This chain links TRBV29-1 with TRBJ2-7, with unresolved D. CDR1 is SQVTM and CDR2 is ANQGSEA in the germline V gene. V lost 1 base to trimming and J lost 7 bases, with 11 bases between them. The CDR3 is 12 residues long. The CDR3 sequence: CSVEAGQREQYF. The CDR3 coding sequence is TGCAGCGTTGAAGCCGGTCAACGGGAGCAGTACTTC.

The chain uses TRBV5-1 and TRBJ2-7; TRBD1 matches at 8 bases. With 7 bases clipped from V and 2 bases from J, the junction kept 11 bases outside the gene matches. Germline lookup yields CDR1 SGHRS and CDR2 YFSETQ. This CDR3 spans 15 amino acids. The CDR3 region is CASGTGELNPYEQYF. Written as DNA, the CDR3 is TGCGCCAGCGGGACAGGCGAACTCAACCCCTACGAGCAGTACTTC.

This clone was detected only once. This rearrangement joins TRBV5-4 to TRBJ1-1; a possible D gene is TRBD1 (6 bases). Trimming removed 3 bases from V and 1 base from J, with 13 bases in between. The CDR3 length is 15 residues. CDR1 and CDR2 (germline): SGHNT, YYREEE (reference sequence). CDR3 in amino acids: CASSYTPGQNTEAFF. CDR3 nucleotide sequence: TGTGCCAGCAGCTACACACCGGGACAGAACACTGAAGCTTTCTTT.

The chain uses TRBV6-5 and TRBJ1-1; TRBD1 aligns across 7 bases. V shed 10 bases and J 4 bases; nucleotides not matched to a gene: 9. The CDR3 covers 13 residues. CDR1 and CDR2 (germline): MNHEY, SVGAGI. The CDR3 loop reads CATRQGLSTEAFF. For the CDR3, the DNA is TGTGCCACCCGACAGGGTTTGAGCACTGAAGCTTTCTTT.

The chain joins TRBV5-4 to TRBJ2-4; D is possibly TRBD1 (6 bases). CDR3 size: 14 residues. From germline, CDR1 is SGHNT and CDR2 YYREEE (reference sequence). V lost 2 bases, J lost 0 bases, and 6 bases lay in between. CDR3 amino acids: CASSLQGAKNIQYF. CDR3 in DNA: TGTGCCAGCAGCTTACAGGGAGCCAAAAACATTCAGTACTTC.

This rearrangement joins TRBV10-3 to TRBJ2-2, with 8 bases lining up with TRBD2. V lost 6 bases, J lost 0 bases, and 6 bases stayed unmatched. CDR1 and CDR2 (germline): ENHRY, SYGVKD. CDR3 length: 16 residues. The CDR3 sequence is CAIRVLAGTNTGELFF. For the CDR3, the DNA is TGTGCCATCAGGGTCCTAGCGGGTACGAACACCGGGGAGCTGTTTTTT.

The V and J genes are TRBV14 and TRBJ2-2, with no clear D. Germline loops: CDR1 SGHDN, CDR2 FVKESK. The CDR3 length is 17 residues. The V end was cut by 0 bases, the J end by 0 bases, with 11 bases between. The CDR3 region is CASSQEVQTSNTGELFF. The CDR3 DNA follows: TGTGCCAGCAGCCAAGAGGTCCAGACTTCGAACACCGGGGAGCTGTTTTTT.

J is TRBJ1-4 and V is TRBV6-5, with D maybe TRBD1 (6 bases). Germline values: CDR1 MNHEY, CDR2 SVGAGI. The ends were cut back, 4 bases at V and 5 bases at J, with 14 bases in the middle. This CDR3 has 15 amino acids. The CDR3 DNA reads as TGTGCCAGCAGTTCGGCGACAGGCACAAATGAAAAACTGTTTTTT. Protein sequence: CASSSATGTNEKLFF.

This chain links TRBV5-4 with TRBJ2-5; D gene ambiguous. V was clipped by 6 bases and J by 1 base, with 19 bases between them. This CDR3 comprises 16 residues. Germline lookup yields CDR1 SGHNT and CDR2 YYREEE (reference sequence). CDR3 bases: TGTGCCAGCAAGCCCGCCGGCCAGCGCTCCCAAGAGACCCAGTACTTC. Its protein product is CASKPAGQRSQETQYF. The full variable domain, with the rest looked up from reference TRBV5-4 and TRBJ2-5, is ETGVTQSPTHLIKTRGQQVTLRCSSQSGHNTVSWYQQALGQGPQFIFQYYREEENGRGNFPPRFSGLQFPNYSSELNVNALELDDSALYLCASKPAGQRSQETQYFGPGTRLLVL.

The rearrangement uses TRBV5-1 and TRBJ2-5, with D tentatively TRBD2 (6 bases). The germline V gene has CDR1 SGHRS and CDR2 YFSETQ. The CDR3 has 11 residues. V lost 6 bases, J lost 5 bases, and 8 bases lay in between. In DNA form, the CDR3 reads TGCGCCAGCATGAGCGGGGAGACCCAGTACTTC. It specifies CASMSGETQYF.

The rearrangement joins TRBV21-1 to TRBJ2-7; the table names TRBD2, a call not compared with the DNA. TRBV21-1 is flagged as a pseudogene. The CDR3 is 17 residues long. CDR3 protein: CASSKGGSRFWSYEQYF. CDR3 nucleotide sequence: TGTGCCAGCAGCAAAGGAGGGTCGAGGTTTTGGTCCTACGAGCAGTACTTC.

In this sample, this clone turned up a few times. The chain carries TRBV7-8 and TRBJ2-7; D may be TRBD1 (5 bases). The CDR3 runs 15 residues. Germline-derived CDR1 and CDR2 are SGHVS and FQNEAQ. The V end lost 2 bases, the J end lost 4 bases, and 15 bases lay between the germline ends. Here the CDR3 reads CASSLRLTDSYEQYF. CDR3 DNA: TGTGCCAGCAGCTTACGACTGACAGATTCTTACGAGCAGTACTTC.

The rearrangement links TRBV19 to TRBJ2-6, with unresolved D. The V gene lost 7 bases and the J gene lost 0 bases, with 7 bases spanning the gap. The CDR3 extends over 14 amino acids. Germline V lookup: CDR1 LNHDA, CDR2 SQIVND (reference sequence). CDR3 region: CASKLSSGANVLTF. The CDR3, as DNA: TGTGCCAGTAAACTGAGCTCTGGGGCCAACGTCCTGACTTTC.

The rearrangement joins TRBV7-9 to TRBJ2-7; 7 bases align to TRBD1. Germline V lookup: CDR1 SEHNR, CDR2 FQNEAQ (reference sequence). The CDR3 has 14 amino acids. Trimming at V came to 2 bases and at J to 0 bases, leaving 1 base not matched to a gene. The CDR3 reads CASSLTGASYEQYF. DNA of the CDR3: TGTGCCAGCAGCTTAACAGGGGCCTCCTACGAGCAGTACTTC.

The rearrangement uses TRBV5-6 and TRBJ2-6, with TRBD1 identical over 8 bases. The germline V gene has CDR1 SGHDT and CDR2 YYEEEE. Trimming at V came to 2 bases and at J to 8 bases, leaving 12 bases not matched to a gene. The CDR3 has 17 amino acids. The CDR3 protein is CASSLRGQVGLTNVLTF. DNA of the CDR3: TGTGCCAGCAGCTTAAGGGGACAGGTAGGATTGACCAACGTCCTGACTTTC.